The 18 T cell receptor beta chains presented below share a single source sample, sequenced in a study of OX40 agonist ivuxolimab in advanced cancers. The protocol was immunoSEQ multiplex PCR, while the TCRdb copy is restricted to in-frame clones and leaves out a portion. Of fewer than 45,000 clones in the sample, just under 90% were seen once. The source was CD4+ or CD8+ T cells sorted from blood, collected in a trial of the OX40 agonist ivuxolimab. The receptor source for this set is an adult with an advanced solid tumor such as melanoma, head and neck, liver or kidney cancer.

The chain joins TRBV6-6 to TRBJ2-3; D is ambiguous. Trimming pared 5 bases from V and 1 base from J, leaving 10 bases between. The germline V gene has CDR1 MNHNY and CDR2 SVGAGI (reference sequence). The CDR3 is 14 amino acids. The CDR3 is CASSPSRGTDTQYF. Here the CDR3 DNA reads TGTGCCAGCAGTCCCAGCCGGGGCACAGATACGCAGTATTTT.

The chain uses TRBV7-3 and TRBJ2-7; the match to TRBD2 covers 11 bases. J lost 7 bases, V lost 6 bases, and 11 bases had no gene match. The CDR3 runs 15 residues. Germline V gene data show CDR1 as SGHTA and CDR2 as FQGTGA. CDR3 protein: CASRLELAGAGEQYF. The CDR3 DNA reads as TGTGCCAGCAGGCTAGAACTAGCGGGAGCAGGTGAGCAGTACTTC.

The gene calls are TRBV5-1 and TRBJ2-5; D remains unclear. Per germline, CDR1 SGHRS and CDR2 YFSETQ. The CDR3 totals 15 residues. V gave up 0 bases and J gave up 7 bases, with 16 bases separating them. The CDR3 loop reads CASSLVGSPEGTQYF. DNA for the CDR3: TGCGCCAGCAGCTTGGTAGGGTCACCCGAAGGGACCCAGTACTTC.

This clone was detected once. This chain links TRBV19 with TRBJ1-1; 9 bases fit TRBD1. The CDR3 is 14 amino acids. Trimming took 2 bases from V and 4 from J; bases not matched to a gene: 2. The germline V gene encodes CDR1 LNHDA and CDR2 SQIVND (reference sequence). Written as DNA, the CDR3 is TGTGCCAGTAGTATAATGACAGGGGGCACTGAAGCTTTCTTT. This encodes CASSIMTGGTEAFF.

J is TRBJ2-3 and V is TRBV10-3; D is perhaps TRBD1 or TRBD2 (5 bases each). The CDR3 covers 16 residues. V gave up 3 bases and J gave up 1 base, with 14 bases separating them. Looked up from germline, CDR1 is ENHRY and CDR2 is SYGVKD. The CDR3 region has the DNA TGTGCCATCAGTGACCAGGGCCCGCGGGGCACAGATACGCAGTATTTT. Translated: CAISDQGPRGTDTQYF.

This chain links TRBV28 with TRBJ1-1; D uncertain. V lost 7 bases, J lost 1 base, and 19 bases lay in between. Per the germline V gene, CDR1 is MDHEN and CDR2 is SYDVKM. CDR3 length: 16 amino acids. This chain's CDR3 is CASTPGYNHRNTEAFF. In DNA, the CDR3 is TGTGCCAGCACCCCGGGGTATAATCATAGGAACACTGAAGCTTTCTTT.

This chain joins TRBV11-1 and TRBJ2-5; 8 bases are shared with TRBD2. Looked up from germline, CDR1 is SGHAT and CDR2 is FQDESV (reference sequence). CDR3 size: 14 residues. The trim removed 5 bases at V and 5 bases at J, leaving 7 bases unmatched. In DNA form, the CDR3 reads TGTGCCAGCAGCCTGACACGGGGGGGCGAGACCCAGTACTTC. It codes for CASSLTRGGETQYF. The full variable domain, completed using reference TRBV11-1 and TRBJ2-5, is EAEVAQSPRYKITEKSQAVAFWCDPISGHATLYWYRQILGQGPELLVQFQDESVVDDSQLPKDRFSAERLKGVDSTLKIQPAELGDSAMYLCASSLTRGGETQYFGPGTRLLVL.

The chain uses TRBV30 and TRBJ2-1, with 7 bases fitting TRBD2. Germline V CDR1 and CDR2: GTSNPN, SVGIG (reference sequence). The CDR3 is 15 amino acids. The junction had 5 bases not matched to a gene; V was cut back by 3 bases and J by 0 bases. CDR3: CAWRPRGSSYNEQFF. The CDR3 region has the DNA TGTGCCTGGAGACCGCGGGGGAGCTCCTACAATGAGCAGTTCTTC.

The CDR3 DNA sequence: TGCGCCAGCAGCTTGGGACTAGCGGGAGCCACAGATACGCAGTATTTT. It codes for CASSLGLAGATDTQYF. This sequence joins TRBV5-1 and TRBJ2-3, with 12 bases identical to TRBD2. V gave up 0 bases and J gave up 2 bases; unmatched junction bases: 1. Germline V CDR1 and CDR2: SGHRS, YFSETQ. CDR3 length equals 16 residues.

In DNA form, the CDR3 reads TGTGCCAGCAGGGACACAGGGAACAATTCACCCCTCCACTTT. This sequence encodes CASRDTGNNSPLHF. This rearrangement joins TRBV6-5 to TRBJ1-6; TRBD1 is a possible D gene (6 bases). Germline-derived CDR1 and CDR2 are MNHEY and SVGAGI. Trimming pared 6 bases from V and 7 bases from J, leaving 13 bases between. The CDR3 has 14 residues.

The chain's CDR3 is CASSPRGQPQHF. CDR3 DNA sequence: TGTGCCAGCTCACCAAGGGGCCAGCCCCAGCATTTT. This chain joins TRBV18 and TRBJ1-5; tentatively, D is TRBD1 (5 bases). V lost 2 bases and J 7 bases, leaving 6 bases between the germline ends. Germline lookup yields CDR1 KGHSH and CDR2 LQKENI. The CDR3 covers 12 residues.

The V and J genes are TRBV18 and TRBJ1-3; possible D gene TRBD1, 5 bases. Germline-derived CDR1 and CDR2 are KGHSH and LQKENI. The CDR3 is 17 amino acids. Trimming took 2 bases from V and 0 from J, leaving 14 bases between them. CDR3 coding DNA: TGTGCCAGCTCACCATTCGGGGCAGGGAACTCTGGAAACACCATATATTTT. This sequence encodes CASSPFGAGNSGNTIYF.

The rearrangement joins TRBV7-9 to TRBJ1-1; D might be TRBD1 (6 bases). Per the germline V gene, CDR1 is SEHNR and CDR2 is FQNEAQ (reference sequence). V was cut by 1 base and J by 11 bases, with 14 bases left in between. This CDR3 has 13 residues. The DNA of the CDR3 is TGTGCCAGCAGCTTAGAAGGGGGGCGCGTTGCTTTCTTT. Residues: CASSLEGGRVAFF.

CDR3 sequence (DNA): TGTGCCAGCAGCGTAGGACGGGTACCCGGAAACACCATATATTTT. It encodes CASSVGRVPGNTIYF. V and J are TRBV9 and TRBJ1-3; D gene uncertain. V lost 0 bases, J lost 4 bases, and 11 bases lay in between. CDR1 is SGDLS and CDR2 is YYNGEE in the germline V gene. The CDR3 extends over 15 amino acids.

The chain recombines TRBV7-9 with TRBJ2-1; D is unresolved. The V and J ends lost 0 bases and 3 bases respectively, with 9 bases between them. CDR3 size: 15 residues. Looked up from germline, CDR1 is SEHNR and CDR2 is FQNEAQ (reference sequence). CDR3: CASSLALPGYNEQFF. The CDR3 DNA follows: TGTGCCAGCAGCTTAGCGCTCCCAGGCTACAATGAGCAGTTCTTC.

The chain is built from TRBV7-9 and TRBJ1-4; TRBD1 is a possible D gene (5 bases). Germline V gives CDR1 SEHNR, CDR2 FQNEAQ (reference sequence). This CDR3 is built from 14 residues. Trimming left V 6 bases short and J 10 bases short, with 18 bases between. CDR3 protein: CASSSGTEAGKLFF. CDR3 nucleotide sequence: TGTGCCAGCAGTTCCGGGACCGAGGCGGGAAAACTGTTTTTT.

V is TRBV7-6 and J is TRBJ2-6; no clear D. Trimming took 5 bases from V and 0 from J, leaving 8 bases between them. The CDR3 is 15 amino acids. Germline values: CDR1 SGHVS, CDR2 FNYEAQ. CDR3 residues: CASSDKPSGANVLTF. The CDR3, as DNA: TGTGCCAGCAGCGACAAACCCTCTGGGGCCAACGTCCTGACTTTC.

The chain combines TRBV2 with TRBJ1-5; D not resolved. Germline V gene lookup returns CDR1 SNHLY and CDR2 FYNNEI. The CDR3 totals 15 residues. Trimming stripped 4 bases from V and 0 bases from J, with 10 bases between. In DNA form, the CDR3 reads TGTGCCAGCAGTGTAGGCAGCTATAGCAATCAGCCCCAGCATTTT. Translation: CASSVGSYSNQPQHF. Full variable domain (missing parts from reference TRBV2 and TRBJ1-5): EPEVTQTPSHQVTQMGQEVILRCVPISNHLYFYWYRQILGQKVEFLVSFYNNEISEKSEIFDDQFSVERPDGSNFTLKIRSTKLEDSAMYFCASSVGSYSNQPQHFGDGTRLSIL.